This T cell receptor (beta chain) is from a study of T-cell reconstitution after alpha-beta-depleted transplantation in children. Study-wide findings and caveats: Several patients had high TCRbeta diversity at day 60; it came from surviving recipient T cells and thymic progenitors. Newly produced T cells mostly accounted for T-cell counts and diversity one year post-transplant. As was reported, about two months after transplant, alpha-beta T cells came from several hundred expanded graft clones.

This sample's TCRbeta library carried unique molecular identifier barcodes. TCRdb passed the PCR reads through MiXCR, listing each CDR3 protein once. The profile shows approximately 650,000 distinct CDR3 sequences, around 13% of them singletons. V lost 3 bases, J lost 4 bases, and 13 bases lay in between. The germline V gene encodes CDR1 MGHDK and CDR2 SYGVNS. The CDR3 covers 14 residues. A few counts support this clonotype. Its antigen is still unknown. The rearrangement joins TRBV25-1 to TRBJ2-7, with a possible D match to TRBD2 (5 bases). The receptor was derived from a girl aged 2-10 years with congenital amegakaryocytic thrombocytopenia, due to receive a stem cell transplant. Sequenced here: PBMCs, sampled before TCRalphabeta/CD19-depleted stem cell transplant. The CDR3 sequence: CASSDNGLAYEQYF. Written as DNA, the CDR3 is TGTGCCAGCAGTGACAACGGTCTAGCTTACGAGCAGTACTTC.